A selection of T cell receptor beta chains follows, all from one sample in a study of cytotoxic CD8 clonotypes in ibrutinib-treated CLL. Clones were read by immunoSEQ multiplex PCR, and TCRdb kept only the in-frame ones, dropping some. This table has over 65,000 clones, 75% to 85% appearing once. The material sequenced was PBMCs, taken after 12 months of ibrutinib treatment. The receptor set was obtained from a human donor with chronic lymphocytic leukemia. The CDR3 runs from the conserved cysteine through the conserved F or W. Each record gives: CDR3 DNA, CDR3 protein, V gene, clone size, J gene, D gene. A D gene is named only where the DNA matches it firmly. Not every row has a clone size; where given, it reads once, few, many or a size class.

TGTGCCAGCGGACTACCAGCTAGGTGGAATGAGCAGTTCTTC | CASGLPARWNEQFF | TRBV28 | NA | TRBJ2-1 | NA
TGTGCCAGCAGCCGCCGACAGGGTAGAGGTTCGTTTGGCTACACCTTC | CASSRRQGRGSFGYTF | TRBV6-6 | NA | TRBJ1-2 | TRBD1
TGTGCCATCAGTGACAGGGTAGGTCATGAGCAGTTCTTC | CAISDRVGHEQFF | TRBV10-3 | NA | TRBJ2-1 | NA
TGTGCCAGCTCACCAGAGCGGGCCAGCTATGGCTACACCTTC | CASSPERASYGYTF | TRBV18 | NA | TRBJ1-2 | NA
TGTGCCAGCAGCGGGGAGGATAGCAATCAGCCCCAGCATTTT | CASSGEDSNQPQHF | TRBV9 | NA | TRBJ1-5 | NA
TGCGCCAGCACCCGGGACCAAGCCACAGATACGCAGTATTTT | CASTRDQATDTQYF | TRBV5-1 | NA | TRBJ2-3 | NA
TGTGCCAGCAGCGTAAACAGGGGAGGCACCGGGGAGCTGTTTTTT | CASSVNRGGTGELFF | TRBV7-2 | NA | TRBJ2-2 | NA
TGTGCCAGCTCACCACCGGGACAGGGAGGTGAAAAACTGTTTTTT | CASSPPGQGGEKLFF | TRBV18 | NA | TRBJ1-4 | TRBD1
TGTGCCAGCAGTACCCTGGGGACGGGGGTTGGAGAAAAACTGTTTTTT | CASSTLGTGVGEKLFF | TRBV2 | NA | TRBJ1-4 | NA
TGCGCCAGCGCACCGGGACGGTCGTTGGACACGCAGTATTTT | CASAPGRSLDTQYF | TRBV4-3 | NA | TRBJ2-3 | NA
TGTGCCAGTTCCCCACAGGGGTTCGCTGAAGCTTTCTTT | CASSPQGFAEAFF | TRBV19 | NA | TRBJ1-1 | TRBD1
TGTGCCAGCAGTTTATACCCGCCTGGTGAGCAGTTCTTC | CASSLYPPGEQFF | TRBV27 | NA | TRBJ2-1 | NA
TGTGCCAGCAGCCGAGACCCGGACTACGAGCAGTACTTC | CASSRDPDYEQYF | TRBV6-6 | NA | TRBJ2-7 | NA
TGTGCCAGCAGTGCCCTGGACAGCGAGAGGAACGAGCAGTACTTC | CASSALDSERNEQYF | TRBV2 | NA | TRBJ2-7 | NA
TGTGCCAGCTGGGGCGGGGGCCATAACACCGGGGAGCTGTTTTTT | CASWGGGHNTGELFF | TRBV7-9 | NA | TRBJ2-2 | NA
TGTGCCAGCAGCCGGGGGGAGACCCAGTACTTC | CASSRGETQYF | TRBV5-6 | NA | TRBJ2-5 | NA
TGTGCCAGCAGTGATGGTCATGAAAAACTGTTTTTT | CASSDGHEKLFF | TRBV25-1 | many | TRBJ1-4 | NA
TGTGCCAGCAGCCCGCTAGCGATCACAGATACGCAGTATTTT | CASSPLAITDTQYF | TRBV28 | once | TRBJ2-3 | NA
TGTGCCAGCAGTGAAGACAGGGGGACAGATTATGGCTACACCTTC | CASSEDRGTDYGYTF | TRBV2 | NA | TRBJ1-2 | TRBD1
TGTGCCAGCAGCGCAGGACTAGCGGGAGGGCCACTGGCCAGCACAGATACGCAGTATTTT | CASSAGLAGGPLASTDTQYF | TRBV7-8 | NA | TRBJ2-3 | TRBD2
TGTGCCAGCATCCCTAGTCACTCTGGGGCCAACGTCCTGACTTTC | CASIPSHSGANVLTF | TRBV28 | NA | TRBJ2-6 | NA
TGTGCCAGCAGTTTACCCATTGGTGGAAACTATGGCTACACCTTC | CASSLPIGGNYGYTF | TRBV28 | NA | TRBJ1-2 | NA
TGTGCCAGTAGCCCCGGGACCAGGGGCTCCTACAATGAGCAGTTCTTC | CASSPGTRGSYNEQFF | TRBV19 | NA | TRBJ2-1 | NA
TGTGCCAGCACCCTCGGGGGGGGCGCATTGTATGGCTACACCTTC | CASTLGGGALYGYTF | TRBV28 | many | TRBJ1-2 | NA
TGCAGTGCTATTGAACAGCAGCCCCAGCATTTT | CSAIEQQPQHF | TRBV20-1 | NA | TRBJ1-5 | NA
TGTGCCACCAGCAGAGATCTGGGCGGCTACACCTTC | CATSRDLGGYTF | TRBV15 | NA | TRBJ1-2 | NA
TGTGCCAGCAGCTTAGCGCTCGGGGCAGGGCGGACCGGGGAGCTGTTTTTT | CASSLALGAGRTGELFF | TRBV7-2 | NA | TRBJ2-2 | NA
TGTGCCAGCAGCCCCCGACCAGCGACCGGGACAGGGGGAGGCGAGCAGTACTTC | CASSPRPATGTGGGEQYF | TRBV13 | NA | TRBJ2-7 | TRBD1
TGTGCCAGCAGCCCCAGCGGGGGAGGCGGTGAGCAGTTCTTC | CASSPSGGGGEQFF | TRBV7-3 | NA | TRBJ2-1 | TRBD2
TGTGCCAGCAGCGTAGCCCCCCTGGCCTGGGCGGGGCGCGAGCAGTTCTTC | CASSVAPLAWAGREQFF | TRBV9 | NA | TRBJ2-1 | NA
TGTGCCAGCAGCGTAGGGGGGAACACCGGGGAGCTGTTTTTT | CASSVGGNTGELFF | TRBV9 | NA | TRBJ2-2 | NA
TGTGCCAGCAGCTTAGAGGGGAGGGAGCAGTACTTC | CASSLEGREQYF | TRBV7-9 | once | TRBJ2-7 | NA
TGTGCCAGTAGTATTCCGAACAGGGTCGCGTATGGCTACACCTTC | CASSIPNRVAYGYTF | TRBV19 | few | TRBJ1-2 | NA
TGCAGCGTTGATGGCAGGGGAACCGGGGAGCTGTTTTTT | CSVDGRGTGELFF | TRBV29-1 | NA | TRBJ2-2 | NA
TGTGCCAGCTCACCACCTGGGACAGGGGGCTTGTACGAGCAGTACTTC | CASSPPGTGGLYEQYF | TRBV18 | once | TRBJ2-7 | TRBD1
TGTGCCAGTAGTCCCCGGTCCCCCAATCAGCCCCAGCATTTT | CASSPRSPNQPQHF | TRBV19 | NA | TRBJ1-5 | NA
TGTGCCAGCACCACCTCGGGGGGAGATACGCAGTATTTT | CASTTSGGDTQYF | TRBV7-3 | NA | TRBJ2-3 | TRBD2
TGTGCCAGCAGTCCGTCGGCGGGAGCCAAAAACATTCAGTACTTC | CASSPSAGAKNIQYF | TRBV28 | NA | TRBJ2-4 | NA
TGTGCCAGCAGCTCCCAGTCCAGGGGTTCCAACTATGGCTACACCTTC | CASSSQSRGSNYGYTF | TRBV7-8 | NA | TRBJ1-2 | NA
TGTGCCACCAGCAGAGAGGGCTCTGGGGCCAACGTCCTGACTTTC | CATSREGSGANVLTF | TRBV15 | NA | TRBJ2-6 | NA
TGTGCCAGCAGTTGGGGGGGTGTGGGCACTGAAGCTTTCTTT | CASSWGGVGTEAFF | TRBV6-8 | NA | TRBJ1-1 | NA
TGTGCCAGCAGCCCCCGGGGTGGCGGGACGGCCTACAATGAGCAGTTCTTC | CASSPRGGGTAYNEQFF | TRBV9 | NA | TRBJ2-1 | NA